This TCR beta chain was identified in a study of T cell responses to AZD1222 COVID-19 vaccine. Notes on the study in general: Baseline testing showed seropositivity in only five or six AZD1222 recipients.

On this clone: Its antigen is currently unknown.

Only in-frame clones appear in the TCRdb table, and some are missing; sequencing was by immunoSEQ multiplex PCR. The sample lists about 130,000 clones, around 85% occurring once. This CDR3 spans 14 amino acids. The V gene's germline CDR1 is SGHKS and CDR2 YYEKEE (reference sequence). V was shortened by 2 bases and J by 0 bases, with 6 bases between the two germline ends. The source material was peripheral blood, sampled 28 days after the second dose of the MenACWY control vaccine. The clonotype originates from an adult who received the MenACWY meningococcal vaccine as a control. The chain links TRBV5-5 to TRBJ2-1; D gene uncertain. CDR3 in amino acids: CASSFRNSYNEQFF. DNA for the CDR3: TGTGCCAGCAGCTTTCGCAACTCCTACAATGAGCAGTTCTTC.